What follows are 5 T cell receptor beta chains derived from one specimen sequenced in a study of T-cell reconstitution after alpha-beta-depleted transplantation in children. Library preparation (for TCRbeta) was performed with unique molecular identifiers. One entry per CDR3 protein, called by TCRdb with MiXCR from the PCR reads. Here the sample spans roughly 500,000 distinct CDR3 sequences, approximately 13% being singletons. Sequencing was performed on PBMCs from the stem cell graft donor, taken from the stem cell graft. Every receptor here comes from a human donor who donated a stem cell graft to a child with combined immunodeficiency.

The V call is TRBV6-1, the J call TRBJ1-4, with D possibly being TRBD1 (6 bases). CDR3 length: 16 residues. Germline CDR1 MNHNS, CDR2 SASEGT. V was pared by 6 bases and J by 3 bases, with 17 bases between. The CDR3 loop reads CASRSRGDAANEKLFF. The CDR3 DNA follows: TGTGCCAGCAGGAGTAGGGGGGACGCGGCTAATGAAAAACTGTTTTTT.

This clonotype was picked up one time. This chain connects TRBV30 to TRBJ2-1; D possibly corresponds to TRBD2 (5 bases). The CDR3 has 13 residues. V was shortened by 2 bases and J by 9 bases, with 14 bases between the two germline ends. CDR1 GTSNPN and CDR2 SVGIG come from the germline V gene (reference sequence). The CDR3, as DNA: TGTGCCTGGAGTCCCCGGGGTCGGGGTGAGCAGTTCTTC. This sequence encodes CAWSPRGRGEQFF.

CDR3 DNA sequence: TGTGCCAGCAGCAAATACCGGGACAGAGATCAGCCCCAGCATTTT. Encoded protein: CASSKYRDRDQPQHF. The chain has TRBV7-9 and TRBJ1-5, with 7 bases matching TRBD1. The J segment lost 5 bases and the V segment lost 5 bases, leaving 9 bases of the junction unmatched. Germline CDR1 reads SEHNR; CDR2 reads FQNEAQ (reference sequence). CDR3 length equals 15 residues.

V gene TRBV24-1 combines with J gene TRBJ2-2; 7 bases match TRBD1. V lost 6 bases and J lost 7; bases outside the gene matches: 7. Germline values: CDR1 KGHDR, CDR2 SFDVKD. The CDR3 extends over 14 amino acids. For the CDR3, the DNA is TGTGCCACCAGTCGCAACAGGGGTGGCGGGGAGCTGTTTTTT. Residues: CATSRNRGGGELFF.

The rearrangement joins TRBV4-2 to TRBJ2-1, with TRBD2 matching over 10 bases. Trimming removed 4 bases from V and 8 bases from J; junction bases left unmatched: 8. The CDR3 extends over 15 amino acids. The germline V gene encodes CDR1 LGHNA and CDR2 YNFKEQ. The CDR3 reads CASSLVAGGRDEQFF. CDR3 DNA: TGTGCCAGCAGCCTTGTAGCGGGGGGCCGGGATGAGCAGTTCTTC.